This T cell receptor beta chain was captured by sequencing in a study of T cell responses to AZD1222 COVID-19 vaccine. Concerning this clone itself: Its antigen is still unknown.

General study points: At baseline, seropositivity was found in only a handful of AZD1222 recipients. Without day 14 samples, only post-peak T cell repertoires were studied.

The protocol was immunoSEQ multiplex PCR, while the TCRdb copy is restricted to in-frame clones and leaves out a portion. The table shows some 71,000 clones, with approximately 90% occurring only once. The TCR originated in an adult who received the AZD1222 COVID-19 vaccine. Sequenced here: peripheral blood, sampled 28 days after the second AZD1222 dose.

The CDR3 loop reads CASSSQGDTEAFF. CDR3 in DNA: TGTGCCAGCAGCTCGCAGGGAGACACTGAAGCTTTCTTT. The V gene is TRBV7-3, the J gene TRBJ1-1; tentative D call: TRBD1 (5 bases). The V gene lost 4 bases and the J gene lost 3 bases, with 9 bases spanning the gap. CDR3 length equals 13 residues. The V gene's germline CDR1 is SGHTA and CDR2 FQGTGA.